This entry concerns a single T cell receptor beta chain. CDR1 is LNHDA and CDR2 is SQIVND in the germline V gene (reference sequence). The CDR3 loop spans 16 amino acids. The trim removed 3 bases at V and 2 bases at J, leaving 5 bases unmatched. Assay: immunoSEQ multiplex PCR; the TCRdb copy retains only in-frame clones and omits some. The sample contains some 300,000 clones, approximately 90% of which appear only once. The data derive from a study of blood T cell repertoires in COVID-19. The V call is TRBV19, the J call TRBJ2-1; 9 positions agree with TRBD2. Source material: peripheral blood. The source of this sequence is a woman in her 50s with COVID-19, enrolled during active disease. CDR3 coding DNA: TGTGCCAGTAGTATTAGCGGGAGAGGGACCTACAATGAGCAGTTCTTC. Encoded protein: CASSISGRGTYNEQFF.